One sample yielded the 13 T cell receptor beta chains listed below, sequenced in a study of T cells in Graves' hyperthyroidism and ophthalmopathy (dated by TCRdb to between 2019 and 2020). The library was built by means of multiplex PCR. The data were produced on an Illumina HiSeq 2000. The TCR beta CDR3 regions were amplified from RNA transcripts. The first round of RT-PCR for the TCR CDR3 was performed with the HTBI primer set and the Qiagen OneStep RT-PCR kit. TCRdb reran the public reads through fastp at Q25 and MiXCR, keeping productive beta chains. Each CDR3 protein appears once, grouped with its most common genes and DNA. Within this sample are about 590,000 distinct CDR3 sequences, with approximately 14% of them counted one time only. The ten most abundant clones make up under 8% of the sample. Sequencing used blood. These receptors originate from a young woman with Graves' hyperthyroidism.

The table lists this clonotype with many counts. The chain is built from TRBV5-1 and TRBJ2-3, with 10 bases that match TRBD1. CDR1 is SGHRS and CDR2 is YFSETQ in the germline V gene. Trimming took 4 bases from V and 5 from J; bases not matched to a gene: 10. This CDR3 has 16 amino acids. The CDR3 DNA is TGCGCCAGCAGCGGCGGGGGACAGGGGTTTAGAGATACGCAGTATTTT. This encodes CASSGGGQGFRDTQYF.

This clonotype was seen just once. A much larger clone lies a single base off, so this may be a read error. The chain has TRBV2 and TRBJ2-2, with D maybe TRBD2 (5 bases). This CDR3 spans 14 amino acids. From germline, CDR1 is SNHLY and CDR2 FYNNEI. The CDR3 protein is CASSPLVGTGEPFF. CDR3 nucleotide sequence: TGTGCCAGCAGTCCCCTTGTTGGCACCGGGGAGCCGTTTTTT. The variable domain in full, completed from reference TRBV2 and TRBJ2-2, reads EPEVTQTPSHQVTQMGQEVILRCVPISNHLYFYWYRQILGQKVEFLVSFYNNEISEKSEIFDDQFSVERPDGSNFTLKIRSTKLEDSAMYFCASSPLVGTGEPFFGEGSRLTVL.

This clonotype has a count of ten or more. J is TRBJ1-2 and V is TRBV2, with unresolved D. V was cut by 5 bases and J by 8 bases, with 18 bases left in between. This CDR3 is 14 amino acids long. From germline, CDR1 is SNHLY and CDR2 FYNNEI. Written as DNA, the CDR3 is TGTGCCAGCAGTAGAGGGCGCTCCGATTTAGGCTACACCTTC. This gives the protein CASSRGRSDLGYTF.

This clonotype was detected ten times or more. The chain combines TRBV12-3 or TRBV12-4 with TRBJ2-5, with D uncertain. The length of the CDR3 is 12 residues. V gave up 5 bases and J gave up 4 bases, with 8 bases separating them. Here the CDR3 DNA reads TGTGCCAGCAGTGCCGTGGGAGAGACCCAGTACTTC. Protein sequence: CASSAVGETQYF.

This clonotype was recorded many times. This chain connects TRBV7-6 to TRBJ2-5; D unresolved. From germline, CDR1 is SGHVS and CDR2 FNYEAQ. V shed 1 base and J shed 1 base, with 7 bases lying between them. The CDR3 is 14 amino acids. CDR3 amino acids: CASSLGAGQETQYF. The DNA of the CDR3 is TGTGCCAGCAGCTTAGGGGCAGGCCAAGAGACCCAGTACTTC.

The rearrangement links TRBV19 to TRBJ1-5; D not certain. V lost 0 bases, J lost 5 bases, and 5 bases lay in between. The CDR3 sequence is 13 residues long. The germline V gene has CDR1 LNHDA and CDR2 SQIVND (reference sequence). Written as DNA, the CDR3 is TGTGCCAGTAGTATAGATCTCTATCAGCCCCAGCATTTT. It is translated as CASSIDLYQPQHF.

This clonotype turned up a few times. The rearrangement joins TRBV14 to TRBJ1-5; TRBD1 is a possible D gene (5 bases). Germline assignment: CDR1 SGHDN and CDR2 FVKESK. The CDR3 runs to 15 residues. V was clipped by 5 bases and J by 9 bases, with 20 bases between them. CDR3 DNA sequence: TGTGCCAGCAGCTTCCGGGACGGGCTTGCCCGGCCCCAGCATTTT. It specifies CASSFRDGLARPQHF.

This clonotype was recorded many times. The gene calls are TRBV30 and TRBJ2-3; D possibly matches TRBD1 or TRBD2 (5 bases each). CDR1 is GTSNPN and CDR2 is SVGIG in the germline V gene (reference sequence). This CDR3 has 16 residues. The V end was cut by 3 bases, the J end by 0 bases, with 16 bases between. CDR3 bases: TGTGCCTGGAGGGGGACCTGGAGCGCTAGCACAGATACGCAGTATTTT. This gives the protein CAWRGTWSASTDTQYF.

The table lists this clonotype with a few counts. V and J are TRBV5-1 and TRBJ2-1; D not certain. CDR3 length: 16 amino acids. The V end was cut by 2 bases, the J end by 2 bases, with 14 bases between. Per germline, CDR1 SGHRS and CDR2 YFSETQ. The CDR3 loop reads CASSFARPDPYNEQFF. CDR3 sequence (DNA): TGCGCCAGCAGCTTTGCCCGCCCGGACCCCTACAATGAGCAGTTCTTC.

The chain has TRBV5-1 and TRBJ1-2; weak D call: TRBD1 (6 bases). Trimming removed 1 base at V and 5 bases at J, with 12 bases between. The CDR3 totals 14 residues. The germline V gene has CDR1 SGHRS and CDR2 YFSETQ. The chain's CDR3 is CASSLQGLGYGYTF. The CDR3 DNA is TGCGCCAGCAGCTTGCAGGGGCTGGGGTATGGCTACACCTTC.

This clonotype has a handful of counts. The chain joins TRBV30 to TRBJ2-7; 9 nucleotides line up with TRBD1. V was pared by 4 bases and J by 3 bases, with 7 bases of the junction left unmatched. In germline, CDR1 is GTSNPN, CDR2 SVGIG (reference sequence). The length of the CDR3 is 14 residues. CDR3 protein: CAWTPGTGLYEQYF. The CDR3 DNA follows: TGTGCCTGGACGCCCGGGACAGGGCTCTACGAGCAGTACTTC.

This clonotype was picked up many times. The chain carries TRBV7-9 and TRBJ2-3; 11 bases are a match to TRBD2. Germline CDR1 is SEHNR and CDR2 is FQNEAQ (reference sequence). V shed 2 bases, J shed 4 bases, and the junction held 8 bases outside the gene matches. The CDR3 has 17 residues. For the CDR3, the DNA is TGTGCCAGCAGCTTACCTTTAGCGGGAGGGCCGCCAGATACGCAGTATTTT. Amino acid sequence: CASSLPLAGGPPDTQYF. Drawing the rest from reference TRBV7-9 and TRBJ2-3, the complete variable domain is DTGVSQNPRHKITKRGQNVTFRCDPISEHNRLYWYRQTLGQGPEFLTYFQNEAQLEKSRLLSDRFSAERPKGSFSTLEIQRTEQGDSAMYLCASSLPLAGGPPDTQYFGPGTRLTVL.

This clonotype came up many times. The J gene is TRBJ1-5, the V gene TRBV30, with D uncertain. Germline V CDR1 and CDR2: GTSNPN, SVGIG (reference sequence). V was pared by 0 bases and J by 5 bases, with 11 bases between. The CDR3 is 14 amino acids. The CDR3 DNA is TGTGCCTGGAGTGTAACCCGCGGGGATCAGCCCCAGCATTTT. It is translated as CAWSVTRGDQPQHF.